The T cell receptor beta chain under discussion was sequenced for a study of blood T cell repertoires in COVID-19 (dated by TCRdb to about 2020). Background for the entire study: The collaborator samples originated in the United States, Italy and Spain and spanned the acute and convalescent phases of COVID-19. The prospective study material was composed of cDNA or gDNA derived from T cells, B-cell-depleted T cells, or PBMCs. Deeply sampled blood TCRbeta repertoires from subjects exposed to, actively infected with, or recovered from COVID-19 were included in the dataset. A freely available public database, intended as a resource for researchers studying the immune response to SARS-CoV-2, is where the repertoires were released. Samples came from the ongoing ImmuneRACE study (first 160 participants) plus 1,254 subjects from 6 global collaborators. A de-identified subject ID, COVID-19 status, age in years and sex were almost always included in the sample metadata. Where available, HLA class I and class II types were obtained from metadata supplied by the sample provider rather than from assay-based typing. Overall study results and their limits: The quantity of clinical and demographic metadata differed by source and by participant and was supplied without curation.

Enrolling through a virtual design, the prospective study's participants ranged in age from roughly 18 to 89 years and lived across around 25 United States geographic areas. To assign participants to cohorts, the prospective study relied on clinical history that participants themselves reported in a screening survey and a study questionnaire. Recovered participants in ImmuneRACE Cohort 3 were defined as having two consecutive negative NP/OP PCR tests, clearance from a healthcare professional, or resolution of symptoms. In the prospective study, whole blood, serum and a nasopharyngeal or oropharyngeal swab were collected from each participant by mobile phlebotomists. Prospective study participants could optionally give additional blood draws and questionnaires over an approximately 2-month period. Blood samples from the prospective study were shipped frozen or at room temperature prior to DNA extraction.

With regard to this clone: It lacks a known antigen. Base qualities were left out, and no much larger clone turns up one base away.

The immunoSEQ Assay, a bias-controlled multiplex PCR, was used to amplify TCRbeta CDR3 regions from genomic DNA. The paper's data handling went like this. The number of nucleated cells in each sample was estimated from the amplification of reference gene primers within the assay. To quantify the absolute abundance of each unique TCRbeta CDR3 rearrangement, sequence reads were collapsed and filtered. For each sample, productive Simpson clonality was calculated as the square root of Simpson's diversity index over productive rearrangements. TCRdb obtained this table from immuneACCESS and retained in-frame rearrangements with V and J assigned. These tables miss some clones; where compared with another copy, unresolved V genes account for less than half of the shortfall, and the remainder is unexplained. V, J and clone size were drawn from that table, and D and trimming were deduced from the DNA. The sample table contains 350,000 or so clones; only one count was recorded for roughly 84% of them. The ten largest clones add up to over 0.8% of the sample.

A distance of 10 bases separates the germline ends of V and J, which lose 4 bases and 5 bases respectively. The CDR3 holds 14 amino acids from the cysteine to the phenylalanine. Only the CDR3 part of the read is kept: 42 bases, read in frame from the first base. CDR1 and CDR2, looked up from the germline V gene, are SGHRS and YFSETQ. Specimen: PBMCs or T cells enriched from blood (not recorded which). The source of this sequence is a woman aged 30 to 39 who had recovered from COVID-19. The chain is encoded by TRBV5-1 joined to TRBJ1-6, with TRBD1 as a weak D call on 5 bases. The nucleotide sequence reads TGCGCCAGCAGCCAGGGTTTGGATAATTCACCCCTCCACTTT. Translated, this gives CASSQGLDNSPLHF.